These 27 T cell receptor beta chains originate from one sample sequenced in a study of blood T cell repertoires in COVID-19. The data were produced by immunoSEQ multiplex PCR, yet TCRdb's version contains in-frame clones alone and is incomplete. The sample holds approximately 46,000 clones, approximately 87% seen once. Sample: peripheral blood. The source is a human donor in a cohort sampled during active COVID-19.

This rearrangement joins TRBV19 to TRBJ1-2; D unclear. The V end lost 7 bases, the J end lost 4 bases, and 10 bases lay between the germline ends. This CDR3 is built from 12 residues. Germline CDR1 is LNHDA and CDR2 is SQIVND (reference sequence). CDR3 sequence reads: CASKAVGYGYTF. CDR3 nucleotide sequence: TGTGCCAGTAAAGCGGTGGGCTATGGCTACACCTTC. The whole variable domain, filled in from reference TRBV19 and TRBJ1-2, reads DGGITQSPKYLFRKEGQNVTLSCEQNLNHDAMYWYRQDPGQGLRLIYYSQIVNDFQKGDIAEGYSVSREKKESFPLTVTSAQKNPTAFYLCASKAVGYGYTFGSGTRLTVV.

This sequence joins TRBV9 and TRBJ2-3, with TRBD2 matching 14 bases. CDR3 size: 17 residues. Germline-derived CDR1 and CDR2 are SGDLS and YYNGEE. J gave up 6 bases and V 1 base, and 7 bases lay outside the gene matches. DNA for the CDR3: TGTGCCAGCAGCGTACGACTAGCGGGGGGGCCGGCTGATACGCAGTATTTT. Protein: CASSVRLAGGPADTQYF.

In this sample, this clone turned up once. This chain uses TRBV7-9 with TRBJ1-1, with D unresolved. V gave up 0 bases and J gave up 12 bases, with 23 bases separating them. This CDR3 is built from 16 residues. Germline assignment: CDR1 SEHNR and CDR2 FQNEAQ (reference sequence). Here the CDR3 reads CASSLAPPLHPAAPFF. The CDR3 bases are TGTGCCAGCAGCTTAGCGCCTCCCCTCCACCCCGCGGCACCTTTCTTT.

V and J are TRBV5-1 and TRBJ1-2; a weak D match, TRBD1 (6 bases). Germline-derived CDR1 and CDR2 are SGHRS and YFSETQ. The CDR3 runs to 13 residues. V shed 0 bases and J shed 6 bases, with 9 bases lying between them. The CDR3 region has the DNA TGCGCCAGCAGCTTGGCCAGGGGCGATGGCTACACCTTC. It translates to CASSLARGDGYTF.

This clone was counted between two and nine times. The chain links TRBV7-6 to TRBJ2-1, with 7 bases matching TRBD1. With V trimmed by 5 bases and J by 8 bases, 6 bases remained unmatched. Looked up from germline, CDR1 is SGHVS and CDR2 is FNYEAQ. The CDR3 consists of 13 residues. The CDR3 DNA sequence: TGTGCCAGCAGCACCGACAGGGCCGATGAGCAGTTCTTC. Its translation: CASSTDRADEQFF. The full variable domain, in which reference TRBV7-6 and TRBJ2-1 provide the parts outside the CDR3, is GAGVSQSPRYKVTKRGQDVALRCDPISGHVSLYWYRQALGQGPEFLTYFNYEAQQDKSGLPNDRFSAERPEGSISTLTIQRTEQRDSAMYRCASSTDRADEQFFGPGTRLTVL.

The rearrangement links TRBV29-1 to TRBJ2-3, with 8 bases fitting TRBD1. Per germline, CDR1 SQVTM and CDR2 ANQGSEA. This CDR3 is built from 15 residues. With 0 bases clipped from V and 2 bases from J, the junction kept 4 bases outside the gene matches. CDR3 sequence (DNA): TGCAGCGTTGAAGATACAGGGGGTTACACAGATACGCAGTATTTT. Its protein is CSVEDTGGYTDTQYF.

V usage is TRBV7-9 and J usage is TRBJ1-1, with D possibly matching TRBD1 (5 bases). From germline, CDR1 is SEHNR and CDR2 FQNEAQ (reference sequence). Trimming removed 5 bases at V and 6 bases at J, with 16 bases between. The CDR3 consists of 14 residues. CDR3 DNA: TGTGCCAGCAGCCCGTGGGACTATGGCGCTGAAGCTTTCTTT. This encodes CASSPWDYGAEAFF.

The V gene is TRBV9, the J gene TRBJ2-3; 12 bases line up with TRBD2. The CDR3 length is 18 residues. The V gene end was trimmed by 3 bases and the J gene end by 2 bases; junction bases not matched to a gene: 10. Germline CDR1 SGDLS, CDR2 YYNGEE. The CDR3 here is CASSAPGGTSGPTDTQYF. The DNA of the CDR3 is TGTGCCAGCAGCGCCCCGGGAGGGACTAGCGGGCCCACAGATACGCAGTATTTT.

This rearrangement joins TRBV6-5 to TRBJ2-3; 11 bases agree with TRBD1. The CDR3 spans 14 residues. Germline CDR1 reads MNHEY; CDR2 reads SVGAGI. The V and J ends lost 6 bases and 4 bases, in that order; junction bases with no gene match: 3. CDR3 residues: CASRPGQGADTQYF. The CDR3 bases are TGTGCCAGCAGGCCGGGACAGGGGGCAGATACGCAGTATTTT.

This chain uses TRBV7-2 with TRBJ1-3, with 12 bases fitting TRBD1. Per germline, CDR1 SGHTA and CDR2 FQGNSA. The CDR3 has 18 residues. The V segment lost 6 bases and the J segment 0 bases; nucleotides outside the gene matches: 9. Here the CDR3 reads CASRLFPGQGASGNTIYF. CDR3 bases: TGTGCCAGCAGGCTATTTCCGGGACAGGGGGCCTCTGGAAACACCATATATTTT.

The count of this clone is one. J is TRBJ1-2 and V is TRBV5-6, with 7 bases matching TRBD1. Germline V lookup: CDR1 SGHDT, CDR2 YYEEEE. The CDR3 extends over 15 amino acids. V was clipped by 3 bases and J by 4 bases; unmatched bases: 9. The chain's CDR3 is CASSSPGQIFYGYTF. CDR3 DNA: TGTGCCAGCAGCTCACCGGGACAGATCTTCTATGGCTACACCTTC.

The chain carries TRBV7-2 and TRBJ2-1; D is uncertain. CDR1 SGHTA and CDR2 FQGNSA come from the germline V gene. V lost 1 base and J 3 bases, leaving 10 bases between the germline ends. This CDR3 contains 15 residues. In nucleotides, the CDR3 is TGTGCCAGCAGCTTAGTCGTCGGTAACTACAATGAGCAGTTCTTC. This codes for CASSLVVGNYNEQFF.

The CDR3 bases are TGTGCCAGCAGCTTCCAAACAGGGTACGAGCAGTACTTC. It encodes CASSFQTGYEQYF. This chain connects TRBV11-2 to TRBJ2-7, with D tentatively TRBD1 (6 bases). The V and J ends lost 3 bases and 4 bases respectively, with 10 bases between them. CDR1 and CDR2 from the germline V gene are SGHAT and FQNNGV. The CDR3 totals 13 residues.

V is TRBV19 and J is TRBJ1-1; tentatively, D is TRBD1 (5 bases). Germline V CDR1 and CDR2: LNHDA, SQIVND (reference sequence). Between the trimmed V and J ends, which lost 0 bases and 3 bases, there was a span of 14 bases. CDR3 size: 16 residues. The DNA of the CDR3 is TGTGCCAGTAGTATAGATACGGGTCTAGGGGACACTGAAGCTTTCTTT. Translating it yields CASSIDTGLGDTEAFF.

The chain employs TRBV15 and TRBJ1-5; possibly TRBD1 for D (5 bases). Germline V lookup: CDR1 LNHNV, CDR2 YYDKDF (reference sequence). This CDR3 is built from 16 residues. V lost 8 bases and J 2 bases, leaving 19 bases between the germline ends. CDR3 nucleotides: TGTGCCACCCAGTCCGGGGACTCTCAACGCAATCAGCCCCAGCATTTT. Its protein is CATQSGDSQRNQPQHF.

This chain uses TRBV27 with TRBJ1-5; the D is unclear. The V gene's germline CDR1 is MNHEY and CDR2 SMNVEV (reference sequence). The length of the CDR3 is 13 residues. Trimming removed 3 bases at V and 6 bases at J, with 9 bases between. CDR3 bases: TGTGCCAGCAGTTTTGAACGGGGTCAGCCCCAGCATTTT. Its protein product is CASSFERGQPQHF.

This clone was observed a single time. The chain links TRBV9 to TRBJ2-5, with 11 nucleotides matching TRBD2. This CDR3 is built from 16 residues. Germline V gene data show CDR1 as SGDLS and CDR2 as YYNGEE. V lost 0 bases and J lost 4; bases outside the gene matches: 5. The CDR3 loop reads CASSVEQGLAGETQYF. CDR3 DNA sequence: TGTGCCAGCAGCGTAGAGCAAGGACTAGCGGGAGAGACCCAGTACTTC.

This clone is a singleton in its sample. The chain joins TRBV24-1 to TRBJ2-1, with D perhaps TRBD2 (5 bases). Trimming removed 2 bases from V and 1 base from J, with 11 bases in between. The CDR3 is 16 residues long. Germline V CDR1 and CDR2: KGHDR, SFDVKD. CDR3 in amino acids: CATSDSWTVSYNEQFF. CDR3 DNA: TGTGCCACCAGTGATTCCTGGACTGTGTCCTACAATGAGCAGTTCTTC.

This chain's CDR3 is CASSPPGTSGGPREQYF. The CDR3 DNA follows: TGTGCCAGCAGCCCCCCGGGGACTAGCGGGGGGCCCCGAGAGCAGTACTTC. The rearrangement links TRBV7-2 to TRBJ2-7; 15 nucleotides align to TRBD2. Germline V lookup: CDR1 SGHTA, CDR2 FQGNSA. V trimming: 5 bases; J trimming: 7 bases; junction bases outside the gene matches: 12. The CDR3 has 17 residues.

V gene TRBV5-6 combines with J gene TRBJ1-6; 12 bases are shared with TRBD1. Trimming removed 6 bases from V and 7 bases from J; junction bases left unmatched: 11. Germline assignment: CDR1 SGHDT and CDR2 YYEEEE. The CDR3 is made up of 17 amino acids. CDR3 region: CASTPGQGAWGNSPLHF. CDR3 coding DNA: TGTGCCAGCACCCCGGGACAGGGGGCTTGGGGGAATTCACCCCTCCACTTT.

J is TRBJ1-2 and V is TRBV10-3; D is undetermined. Trimming removed 0 bases at V and 8 bases at J, with 10 bases between. Germline-derived CDR1 and CDR2 are ENHRY and SYGVKD. There are 13 residues in the CDR3. The CDR3 nucleotides read TGTGCCATCAGTGAGTCAAGAGGGAGCGGCTACACCTTC. This translates into CAISESRGSGYTF.

This clone is a singleton in its sample. The V gene is TRBV5-4, the J gene TRBJ2-5; a possible D gene is TRBD2 (7 bases). CDR1 SGHNT and CDR2 YYREEE come from the germline V gene (reference sequence). V lost 4 bases and J 2 bases, leaving 12 bases between the germline ends. CDR3 length equals 14 residues. CDR3 residues: CASSVRGGQETQYF. The DNA of the CDR3 is TGTGCCAGCAGCGTAAGGGGGGGGCAAGAGACCCAGTACTTC.

This clone was counted between two and nine times. The chain recombines TRBV18 with TRBJ2-1, with D possibly being TRBD2 (6 bases). Germline CDR1 reads KGHSH; CDR2 reads LQKENI. CDR3 length: 14 amino acids. Trimming pared 4 bases from V and 14 bases from J, leaving 21 bases between. The CDR3 loop reads CASSLRGGRHGEFF. As DNA, the CDR3 is TGTGCCAGCTCACTGAGGGGAGGACGGCACGGGGAGTTCTTC.

V usage is TRBV24-1 and J usage is TRBJ1-2; TRBD1 agrees at 10 bases. Germline CDR1 and CDR2: KGHDR and SFDVKD. CDR3 length: 16 residues. Unmatched junction bases numbered 15, after V lost 4 bases and J lost 11 bases. CDR3 DNA: TGTGCCACCAGTGACCAGAACACACGGGACAGGGGCCGATACACCTTC. Amino acid sequence: CATSDQNTRDRGRYTF.

A single count supports this clone. V is TRBV3-1 (or the pseudogene TRBV3-2) and J is TRBJ1-3; unclear D gene. Trimming cost V 0 bases and J 3 bases, with 9 bases left between them. Germline V lookup: CDR1 LGHDT, CDR2 YNNKEL (reference sequence). The length of the CDR3 is 15 residues. CDR3 in amino acids: CASSQDPTGGNTIYF. The CDR3 coding sequence is TGTGCCAGCAGCCAAGATCCTACGGGTGGAAACACCATATATTTT.

The chain joins TRBV12-5 to TRBJ2-1, with D perhaps TRBD1 (6 bases). Germline CDR1 LGHNT, CDR2 FRNRAP. Trimming left V 6 bases short and J 3 bases short, with 6 bases between. The CDR3 sequence is 12 residues long. In DNA, the CDR3 is TGTGCTAGTGGGGACAGCTACAATGAGCAGTTCTTC. Translating it yields CASGDSYNEQFF.

This clone appeared a single time. The rearrangement links TRBV9 to TRBJ2-1; 11 positions match TRBD2. Germline V gene data show CDR1 as SGDLS and CDR2 as YYNGEE. V shed 3 bases, J shed 5 bases, and the junction held 10 bases outside the gene matches. This CDR3 comprises 17 residues. CDR3 loop: CASSGIRTSGPNNEQFF. The CDR3 DNA reads TGTGCCAGCAGCGGAATACGGACTAGCGGGCCGAACAATGAGCAGTTCTTC. The entire variable domain, with the rest obtained from reference TRBV9 and TRBJ2-1, is as follows: DSGVTQTPKHLITATGQRVTLRCSPRSGDLSVYWYQQSLDQGLQFLIQYYNGEERAKGNILERFSAQQFPDLHSELNLSSLELGDSALYFCASSGIRTSGPNNEQFFGPGTRLTVL.